These 6 T cell receptor beta chains came from one sample sequenced in a study of cytotoxic CD8 clonotypes in ibrutinib-treated CLL. This table comes from immunoSEQ multiplex PCR, and its TCRdb copy is limited to in-frame clones, with some not included. The sample lists some 200,000 clones; more than 70% were seen once. The sequencing here drew on PBMCs, taken after 12 months of ibrutinib treatment. These receptors were taken from a human donor with chronic lymphocytic leukemia.

The chain joins TRBV19 to TRBJ1-1; TRBD1 might be the D (6 bases). Deletions cut 6 bases from V and 2 bases from J, with 10 bases between. The CDR3 contains 13 residues. Germline CDR1 LNHDA, CDR2 SQIVND (reference sequence). CDR3 residues: CASSRQENTEAFF. The DNA for the CDR3 is TGTGCCAGTAGCCGACAGGAAAACACTGAAGCTTTCTTT. Combining the CDR3 with reference TRBV19 and TRBJ1-1 gives the whole variable domain DGGITQSPKYLFRKEGQNVTLSCEQNLNHDAMYWYRQDPGQGLRLIYYSQIVNDFQKGDIAEGYSVSREKKESFPLTVTSAQKNPTAFYLCASSRQENTEAFFGQGTRLTVV.

V is TRBV29-1 and J is TRBJ2-5; D might be TRBD1 or TRBD2, each matching 7 bases. The V gene's germline CDR1 is SQVTM and CDR2 ANQGSEA. The V end lost 6 bases, the J end lost 4 bases, and 15 bases lay between the germline ends. CDR3 length equals 13 residues. CDR3 residues: CSVYRGGGETQYF. The CDR3 DNA sequence: TGCAGCGTATACAGGGGCGGGGGAGAGACCCAGTACTTC.

V is TRBV18 and J is TRBJ2-3, with 10 bases that match TRBD1. Trimming at V came to 5 bases and at J to 4 bases, leaving 3 bases not matched to a gene. Germline V lookup: CDR1 KGHSH, CDR2 LQKENI. There are 14 residues in the CDR3. The CDR3 spells CASSTDRGADTQYF. In DNA form, the CDR3 reads TGTGCCAGCTCAACGGACAGGGGGGCAGATACGCAGTATTTT.

With regard to this clone: Other nucleotide sequences from this sample produce the same CDR3. The chain combines TRBV6-4 with TRBJ1-5; the D gene is possibly TRBD1 (6 bases). This CDR3 is 13 amino acids long. Trimming shortened V by 4 bases and J by 6 bases, and 10 bases separated the two germline ends. Germline V gene data show CDR1 as MRHNA and CDR2 as SNTAGT. CDR3 bases: TGTGCCAGCAGTGCAGGGGAGGGTCAGCCCCAGCATTTT. Amino acid sequence: CASSAGEGQPQHF.

The gene calls are TRBV2 and TRBJ1-5; 11 bases match TRBD1. Germline V gives CDR1 SNHLY, CDR2 FYNNEI. Germline trimming cut 4 bases from V and 7 bases from J; bases unmatched to any gene: 6. This CDR3 comprises 15 residues. CDR3 nucleotides: TGTGCCAGCAGTGGCGGGACAGGGGGGGTGCAGCCCCAGCATTTT. This sequence encodes CASSGGTGGVQPQHF.

This clone was detected only a few times. This rearrangement joins TRBV30 to TRBJ1-4; D is perhaps TRBD1 (6 bases). The CDR3 spans 13 residues. V gave up 4 bases and J gave up 7 bases, with 13 bases separating them. CDR1 is GTSNPN, CDR2 SVGIG, per germline (reference sequence). The CDR3 is CAWTRGTSEKLFF. The CDR3 nucleotides read TGTGCCTGGACGAGGGGGACATCTGAAAAACTGTTTTTT.